This entry describes one T cell receptor (beta chain). Clones were sequenced by immunoSEQ multiplex PCR, and TCRdb holds only the in-frame ones, with some missing. The data hold 300,000 to 450,000 clones, with 70% to 90% observed a single time. This sample is part of a study of blood T cell repertoires in COVID-19. The CDR3 extends over 12 amino acids. V lost 2 bases and J 8 bases, leaving 9 bases between the germline ends. From germline, CDR1 is MDHEN and CDR2 SYDVKM. The chain uses TRBV28 and TRBJ1-1; D unresolved. Sequencing input: peripheral blood. The sequence was collected from an older woman with COVID-19, enrolled during active disease. Here the CDR3 reads CASSLGTYEAFF. CDR3 sequence (DNA): TGTGCCAGCAGTTTAGGTACTTACGAAGCTTTCTTT. The full variable domain, with the rest looked up from reference TRBV28 and TRBJ1-1, is DVKVTQSSRYLVKRTGEKVFLECVQDMDHENMFWYRQDPGLGLRLIYFSYDVKMKEKGDIPEGYSVSREKKERFSLILESASTNQTSMYLCASSLGTYEAFFGQGTRLTVV.